The rows below give T cell receptor beta chains drawn from one sample of a study of blood T cells in healthy people across ages. TCRdb reanalysed the 5' RACE reads using MiXCR and keeps one entry per CDR3 protein. The sample carries approximately 810,000 distinct CDR3 sequences, around 28% recorded once. The sequenced sample consisted of blood. All receptors derive from a woman older than 75 in good health. Each CDR3 is given with its conserved first and last residue.

>TRBJ2-3|TRBV7-2
CASSLAGLPTDTQYF
>TRBJ2-5|TRBV20-1
CSATILGTGGGETQYF
>TRBJ1-5|TRBV9
CASSVAIVGYSNQPQHF
>TRBJ2-7|TRBV2
CASSPGTGRAYEQYF
>TRBJ1-1|TRBV3-1
CASSVGATEAFF
>TRBJ1-4|TRBV3-1
CASSLGTYLGGTNEKLFF
>TRBJ2-1|TRBV6-2/TRBV6-3
CASRGGGNEQFF
>TRBJ1-2|TRBV28
CASSLLDRGYTF
>TRBJ2-3|TRBV27
CASSLSLGTGPTDTQYF
>TRBJ1-5|TRBV7-2
CASSSLNELPQHF
>TRBJ1-1|TRBV5-1
CASSLTTGTLGTEAFF
>TRBJ2-1|TRBV20-1
CSAAGGINYNEQFF
>TRBJ2-5|TRBV7-9
CASSLIGAQETQYF
>.|TRBV20-1
CSAAQPLGLYEQYF
>TRBJ2-5|TRBV6-6
CATKEGGSQETQYF
>TRBJ2-1|TRBV7-2
CASSLASPNEQFF
>TRBJ1-2|TRBV7-8
CASSEPGGYTF
>TRBJ2-4|TRBV7-2
CASSLGGGQVIAKNIQYF
>TRBJ2-7|TRBV7-2
CASSGDVRQYF
>TRBJ2-3|TRBV6-5
CASSYRRGGGYVDTQYF
>TRBJ2-3|TRBV9
CASSVAPSHTDTQYF
>TRBJ2-1|TRBV7-2
CASRPSPGNEQFF
>TRBJ1-5|TRBV7-9
CASSLQGNNQPQHF
>TRBJ2-3|TRBV5-1
CASSLGTVSDTQYF
>TRBJ2-1|TRBV7-9
CASSLQGWDEQFF
>TRBJ2-1|TRBV4-3
CASSLKQGFEQFF
>TRBJ2-4|TRBV6-1
CASSEVQRGVPAKNIQYF
>TRBJ1-2|TRBV7-2
CASSLGRGPGYTF
>TRBJ1-4|TRBV7-2
CASSLVADEKLFF
>TRBJ1-6|TRBV7-2
CASSRGLGNNSPLHF
>TRBJ2-7|TRBV7-9
CASAATGYEQYF
>TRBJ1-1|TRBV5-1
CASTGTQGNTEAFF
>TRBJ2-3|TRBV7-2
CASSLSGGPWDTRYF
>TRBJ2-3|TRBV11-1
CASSTDWRAQYF
>TRBJ2-5|TRBV7-9
CASSFRLEETQYF
>TRBJ1-1|TRBV7-2
CASSLDGQVNTEAFF
>TRBJ2-7|TRBV6-2/TRBV6-3
CASSQGGLHNYEQYF
>TRBJ1-5|TRBV7-2
CASSLAGGTPNQPQHF
>TRBJ2-2|TRBV7-9
CASSRQGQIFTGELFF
>TRBJ1-1|TRBV28
CASSFWDTGVNTEAFF
>TRBJ1-5|TRBV27
CASRGRLSRGQGNSNQPQHF